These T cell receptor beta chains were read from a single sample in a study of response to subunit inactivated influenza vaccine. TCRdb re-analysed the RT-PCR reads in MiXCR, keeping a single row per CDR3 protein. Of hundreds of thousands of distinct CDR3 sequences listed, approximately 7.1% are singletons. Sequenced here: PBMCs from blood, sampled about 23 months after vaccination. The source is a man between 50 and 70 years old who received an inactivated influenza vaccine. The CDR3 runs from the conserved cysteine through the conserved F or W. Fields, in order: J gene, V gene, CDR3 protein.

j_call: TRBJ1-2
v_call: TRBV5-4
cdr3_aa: CASSLDGGTNYGYTF

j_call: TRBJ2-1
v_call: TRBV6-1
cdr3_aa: CASSRSGSYNEQFF

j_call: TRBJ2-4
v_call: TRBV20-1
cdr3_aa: CSARSRLAGTKNIQYF

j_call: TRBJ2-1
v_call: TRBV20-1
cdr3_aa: CSAIGGAASNEQFF

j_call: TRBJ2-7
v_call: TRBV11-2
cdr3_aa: CASSFVQTRRISYEQYF

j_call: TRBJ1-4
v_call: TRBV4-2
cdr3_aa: CASSQTNRNLNEKLFF

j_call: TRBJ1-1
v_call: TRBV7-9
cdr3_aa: CASSLGGDEAFF

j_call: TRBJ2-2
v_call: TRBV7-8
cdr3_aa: CASSLMVPGGDMAGELFF

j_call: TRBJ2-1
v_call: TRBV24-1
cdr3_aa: CATSDEWGAEVDEQFF

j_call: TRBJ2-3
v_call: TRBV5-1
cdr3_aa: CASSDGREDTQYF

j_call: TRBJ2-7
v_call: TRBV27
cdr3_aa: CASREGLAAYEEYF

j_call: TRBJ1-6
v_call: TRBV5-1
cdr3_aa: CASSLDSPPSPLHF

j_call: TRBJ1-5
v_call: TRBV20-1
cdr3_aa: CSARRTGRDQPQHF

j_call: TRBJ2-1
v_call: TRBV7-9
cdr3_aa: CASSLSGLAGVPEQFF

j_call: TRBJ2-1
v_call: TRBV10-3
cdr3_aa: CAISDGSGNTYNEQFF

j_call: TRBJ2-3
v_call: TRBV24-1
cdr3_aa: CATSDRQGGTDTQYF

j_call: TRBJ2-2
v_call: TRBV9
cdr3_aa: CASSVGIREADGELFF

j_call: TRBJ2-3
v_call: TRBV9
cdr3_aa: CASSVATTDTQYF

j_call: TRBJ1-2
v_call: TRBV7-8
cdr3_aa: CASSPRQGRGYTF

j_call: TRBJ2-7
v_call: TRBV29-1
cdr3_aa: CSVVQGGSSYEQYF

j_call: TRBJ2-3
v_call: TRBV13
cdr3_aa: CASSLAGRGRVADTQYF

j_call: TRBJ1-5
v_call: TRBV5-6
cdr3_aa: CASSPGIDYQPQHF

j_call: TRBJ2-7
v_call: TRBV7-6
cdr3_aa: CASSLAVSGTSSYEQYF

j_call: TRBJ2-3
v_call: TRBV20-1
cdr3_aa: CRVTRGAARTDTQYF

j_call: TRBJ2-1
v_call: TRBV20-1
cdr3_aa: CSASPPGAHEQFF

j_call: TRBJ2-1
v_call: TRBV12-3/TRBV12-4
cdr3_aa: CASSFGQGQFF

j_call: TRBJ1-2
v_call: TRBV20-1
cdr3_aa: CSAREDRGNYGYTF

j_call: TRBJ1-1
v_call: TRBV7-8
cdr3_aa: CASSLAPQGRHTEAFF

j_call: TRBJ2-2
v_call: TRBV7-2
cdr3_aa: CASSSRPGTAHTGELFF

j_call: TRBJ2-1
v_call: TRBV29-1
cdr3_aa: CSVLADSYNEQFF

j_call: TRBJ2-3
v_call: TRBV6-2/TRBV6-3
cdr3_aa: CASIPRQGFGTDTQYF

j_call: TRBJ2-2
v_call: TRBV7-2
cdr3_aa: CASTRQLNTGELFF

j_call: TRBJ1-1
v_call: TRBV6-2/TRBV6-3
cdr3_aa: CASRQQANTEAFF

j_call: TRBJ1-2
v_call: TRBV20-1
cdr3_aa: CSARVGGLHYGYTF

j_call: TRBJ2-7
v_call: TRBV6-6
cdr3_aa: CGASSGRVEQYF

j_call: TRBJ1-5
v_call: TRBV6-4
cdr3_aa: CASSLQNQPQHF

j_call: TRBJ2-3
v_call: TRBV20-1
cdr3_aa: CSAVRTVLTDTQYF

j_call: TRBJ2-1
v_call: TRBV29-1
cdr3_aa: CSVAGGYEQFF

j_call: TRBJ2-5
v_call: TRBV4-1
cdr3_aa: CASSQRDREGTQYF

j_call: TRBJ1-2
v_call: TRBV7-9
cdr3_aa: CASSTPPTGFNYGYTF

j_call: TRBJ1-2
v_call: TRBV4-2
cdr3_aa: CASSQLEGPYGYTF

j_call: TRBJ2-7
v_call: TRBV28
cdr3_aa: CASFGQGGREQYF

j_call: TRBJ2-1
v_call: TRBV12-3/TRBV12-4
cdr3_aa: CASRPDWNPLNEQFF

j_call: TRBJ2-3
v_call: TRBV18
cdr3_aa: CASSPSVRSTDTQYF

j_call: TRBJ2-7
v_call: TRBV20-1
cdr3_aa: CSARDGTSGKIGQYF

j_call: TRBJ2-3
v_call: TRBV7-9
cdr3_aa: CASWSSQFTDTQYF

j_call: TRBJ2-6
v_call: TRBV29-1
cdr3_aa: CSVDFSGHSGANVLTF

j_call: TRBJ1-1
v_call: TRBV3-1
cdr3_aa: CASSQAEGTEAFF

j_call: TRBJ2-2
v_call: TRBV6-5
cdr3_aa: CASRSRGSPNTGELFF

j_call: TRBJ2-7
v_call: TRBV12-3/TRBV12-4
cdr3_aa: CASSLTGTILNYEQYF

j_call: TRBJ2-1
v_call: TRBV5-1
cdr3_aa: CASSLLISGVYNEQFF

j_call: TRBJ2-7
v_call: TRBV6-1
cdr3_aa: CASRRSMDRGAYEQYF

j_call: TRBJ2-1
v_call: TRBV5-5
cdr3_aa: CASSLVPGRSSYNEQFF

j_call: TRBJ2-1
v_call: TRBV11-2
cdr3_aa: CASSRAGARNEQFF

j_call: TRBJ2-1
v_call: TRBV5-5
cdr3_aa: CASSPWAICEQFF

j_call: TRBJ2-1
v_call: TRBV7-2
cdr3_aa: CASSPHSPGGQYNEQFF

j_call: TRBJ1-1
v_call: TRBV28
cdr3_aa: CASSLIQEPNTEAFF

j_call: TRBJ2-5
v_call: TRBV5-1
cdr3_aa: CASSNGGIRETQYF

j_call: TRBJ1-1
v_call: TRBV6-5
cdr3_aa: CASSYSREARAFF

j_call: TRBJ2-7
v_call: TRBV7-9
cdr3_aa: CASSHLPGQGGKQYF